The rows below give T cell receptor beta chains drawn from one sample of a study of cytomegalovirus exposure and HLA in healthy donors. Assay: immunoSEQ multiplex PCR; the TCRdb copy retains only in-frame clones and omits some. The profile covers around 130,000 clones, with 65% to 85% appearing a single time and 2.5% to 3.5% taken by the ten largest. The specimen sequenced was PBMCs. The receptors here all came from a woman in her forties in good health and CMV-seropositive. The CDR3 runs from the conserved cysteine through the conserved F or W. The D gene is left open where the match is weak. Only part of the rows carry a size: once, few, many, or a class if the clone is expanded.

CDR3aa: CASSRTGGRENIQYF
CDR3nt: TGTGCCAGCAGTAGGACAGGGGGCCGAGAAAACATTCAGTACTTC
d_gene: TRBD1
v_gene: TRBV7-9
j_gene: TRBJ2-4
abundance: once

CDR3aa: CASTLPGQGFYGYTF
CDR3nt: TGTGCCAGCACCCTACCGGGACAGGGCTTCTATGGCTACACCTTC
d_gene: TRBD1
v_gene: TRBV28
j_gene: TRBJ1-2
abundance: .

CDR3aa: CASSQGAPSAGYEQYF
CDR3nt: TGCGCCAGCAGCCAAGGTGCCCCTAGCGCTGGGTACGAGCAGTACTTC
d_gene: .
v_gene: TRBV4-1
j_gene: TRBJ2-7
abundance: once

CDR3aa: CAWGLNNYGYTF
CDR3nt: TGTGCCTGGGGCCTGAATAACTATGGCTACACCTTC
d_gene: .
v_gene: TRBV30
j_gene: TRBJ1-2
abundance: .

CDR3aa: CASSRGQGFNNEQFF
CDR3nt: TGTGCTAGCAGCCGGGGACAGGGTTTCAACAATGAGCAGTTCTTC
d_gene: TRBD1
v_gene: TRBV7-7
j_gene: TRBJ2-1
abundance: .

CDR3aa: CASSLGQGANGYTF
CDR3nt: TGTGCCAGCAGCTTAGGACAGGGGGCTAATGGCTACACCTTC
d_gene: TRBD1
v_gene: TRBV7-8
j_gene: TRBJ1-2
abundance: .

CDR3aa: CASSQGQFNGYTF
CDR3nt: TGCGCCAGCAGCCAAGGACAGTTCAACGGCTACACCTTC
d_gene: .
v_gene: TRBV5-1
j_gene: TRBJ1-2
abundance: .

CDR3aa: CASSKGVMGGYTF
CDR3nt: TGTGCCAGCAGTAAGGGGGTCATGGGTGGCTACACCTTC
d_gene: .
v_gene: TRBV5-6
j_gene: TRBJ1-2
abundance: .

CDR3aa: CASSIGSDRGPGYTF
CDR3nt: TGTGCCAGTAGTATAGGATCGGACAGGGGGCCGGGCTACACCTTC
d_gene: TRBD1
v_gene: TRBV19
j_gene: TRBJ1-2
abundance: .

CDR3aa: CASTSGAGGTYEQYF
CDR3nt: TGTGCCAGCACCTCGGGAGCGGGAGGGACCTACGAGCAGTACTTC
d_gene: TRBD2
v_gene: TRBV6-5
j_gene: TRBJ2-7
abundance: few

CDR3aa: CASRQTGEKEKLFF
CDR3nt: TGTGCCAGCAGGCAGACAGGGGAGAAGGAAAAACTGTTTTTT
d_gene: TRBD1
v_gene: TRBV7-9
j_gene: TRBJ1-4
abundance: .

CDR3aa: CASSLGGGYEQYF
CDR3nt: TGTGCCAGCAGCCTGGGGGGGGGATACGAGCAGTACTTC
d_gene: TRBD2
v_gene: TRBV14
j_gene: TRBJ2-7
abundance: .

CDR3aa: CASSVQAQQTGELFF
CDR3nt: TGTGCCAGCAGTGTTCAAGCACAACAGACCGGGGAGCTGTTTTTT
d_gene: .
v_gene: TRBV2
j_gene: TRBJ2-2
abundance: few

CDR3aa: CASSPRRSEETQYF
CDR3nt: TGTGCCAGCTCACCACGGAGGTCAGAAGAGACCCAGTACTTC
d_gene: .
v_gene: TRBV18
j_gene: TRBJ2-5
abundance: .

CDR3aa: CASIGDGTGVEKLFF
CDR3nt: TGTGCCAGCATTGGGGACGGGACAGGGGTCGAAAAACTGTTTTTT
d_gene: TRBD1
v_gene: TRBV6-1
j_gene: TRBJ1-4
abundance: .

CDR3aa: CASTVRTEMGENGYTF
CDR3nt: TGTGCCAGCACCGTACGGACAGAAATGGGGGAAAATGGCTACACCTTC
d_gene: .
v_gene: TRBV28
j_gene: TRBJ1-2
abundance: .

CDR3aa: CASSGGYLDESYNEQFF
CDR3nt: TGCGCCAGCAGTGGGGGCTACCTGGATGAGTCCTACAATGAGCAGTTCTTC
d_gene: .
v_gene: TRBV10-1
j_gene: TRBJ2-1
abundance: .

CDR3aa: CASSSTGTSNYGYTF
CDR3nt: TGTGCCAGCAGTTCCACAGGGACGTCAAACTATGGCTACACCTTC
d_gene: .
v_gene: TRBV28
j_gene: TRBJ1-2
abundance: .

CDR3aa: CASTLRGEKLFF
CDR3nt: TGTGCCAGCACCCTCAGGGGGGAAAAACTGTTTTTT
d_gene: TRBD1
v_gene: TRBV5-6
j_gene: TRBJ1-4
abundance: .

CDR3aa: CASSGQQGLGTEAFF
CDR3nt: TGTGCCAGCAGCGGACAACAGGGGCTGGGGACTGAAGCTTTCTTT
d_gene: TRBD1
v_gene: TRBV5-6
j_gene: TRBJ1-1
abundance: few

CDR3aa: CSVDGQGNYGYTF
CDR3nt: TGCAGCGTTGACGGACAGGGGAACTATGGCTACACCTTC
d_gene: TRBD1
v_gene: TRBV29-1
j_gene: TRBJ1-2
abundance: .

CDR3aa: CASSQGGSTKNIQYF
CDR3nt: TGTGCCAGCAGCCAAGGGGGCAGCACCAAAAACATTCAGTACTTC
d_gene: .
v_gene: TRBV14
j_gene: TRBJ2-4
abundance: .

CDR3aa: CASSPPREVSYEQYF
CDR3nt: TGTGCCAGCAGTCCCCCCCGGGAGGTGTCCTACGAGCAGTACTTC
d_gene: TRBD2
v_gene: TRBV27
j_gene: TRBJ2-7
abundance: .

CDR3aa: CATSRREDETQYF
CDR3nt: TGTGCCACCAGCAGACGGGAAGATGAGACCCAGTACTTC
d_gene: .
v_gene: TRBV15
j_gene: TRBJ2-5
abundance: few

CDR3aa: CASSSRGLNTEAFF
CDR3nt: TGTGCCAGTAGTAGTCGGGGGTTGAACACTGAAGCTTTCTTT
d_gene: .
v_gene: TRBV19
j_gene: TRBJ1-1
abundance: .

CDR3aa: CAWSVWLEETQYF
CDR3nt: TGTGCCTGGAGTGTATGGCTAGAAGAGACCCAGTACTTC
d_gene: .
v_gene: TRBV30
j_gene: TRBJ2-5
abundance: .

CDR3aa: CASSLGRGEQFF
CDR3nt: TGTGCCAGCAGCTTAGGACGGGGTGAGCAGTTCTTC
d_gene: .
v_gene: TRBV7-2
j_gene: TRBJ2-1
abundance: .

CDR3aa: CASSSNRGPRYEQYF
CDR3nt: TGTGCCAGCAGCTCTAACAGGGGACCCCGCTACGAGCAGTACTTC
d_gene: TRBD1
v_gene: TRBV14
j_gene: TRBJ2-7
abundance: .

CDR3aa: CASSLLAGESIQPQHF
CDR3nt: TGTGCCAGCAGTTTATTAGCAGGGGAGTCGATTCAGCCCCAGCATTTT
d_gene: .
v_gene: TRBV27
j_gene: TRBJ1-5
abundance: once

CDR3aa: CASSFRLAGGDEQFF
CDR3nt: TGCGCCAGCAGCTTCAGACTAGCGGGAGGGGATGAGCAGTTCTTC
d_gene: TRBD2
v_gene: TRBV5-1
j_gene: TRBJ2-1
abundance: few

CDR3aa: CASSLKGAGYGYTF
CDR3nt: TGTGCCAGCAGTTTAAAGGGGGCGGGGTATGGCTACACCTTC
d_gene: TRBD1
v_gene: TRBV27
j_gene: TRBJ1-2
abundance: .

CDR3aa: CASSQDTLALSTDTQYF
CDR3nt: TGTGCCAGCAGCCAAGATACCCTAGCGCTTAGCACAGATACGCAGTATTTT
d_gene: .
v_gene: TRBV4-2
j_gene: TRBJ2-3
abundance: .

CDR3aa: CASSPSTIHYEQYF
CDR3nt: TGTGCCAGCAGTCCCTCCACGATACACTACGAGCAGTACTTC
d_gene: .
v_gene: TRBV11-2
j_gene: TRBJ2-7
abundance: .

CDR3aa: CASSPTFTGELFF
CDR3nt: TGTGCCAGCTCTCCCACTTTCACCGGGGAGCTGTTTTTT
d_gene: .
v_gene: TRBV18
j_gene: TRBJ2-2
abundance: .

CDR3aa: CASSLLSTGGETQYF
CDR3nt: TGTGCCAGCAGTCTACTCTCCACGGGAGGGGAGACCCAGTACTTC
d_gene: TRBD2
v_gene: TRBV27
j_gene: TRBJ2-5
abundance: .

CDR3aa: CAGRGGGETQYF
CDR3nt: TGTGCCGGGCGAGGGGGGGGAGAGACCCAGTACTTC
d_gene: .
v_gene: TRBV30
j_gene: TRBJ2-5
abundance: .

CDR3aa: CASSEAGTSVYEQYF
CDR3nt: TGCGCCAGCAGCGAAGCCGGGACTAGCGTCTACGAGCAGTACTTC
d_gene: TRBD2
v_gene: TRBV10-2
j_gene: TRBJ2-7
abundance: once

CDR3aa: CASSRTGTLDSGANVLTF
CDR3nt: TGTGCCAGCTCACGTACCGGGACATTAGACTCTGGGGCCAACGTCCTGACTTTC
d_gene: .
v_gene: TRBV18
j_gene: TRBJ2-6
abundance: few

CDR3aa: CSVDSGDTYEQYF
CDR3nt: TGCAGCGTTGATAGCGGGGATACCTACGAGCAGTACTTC
d_gene: TRBD2
v_gene: TRBV29-1
j_gene: TRBJ2-7
abundance: .

CDR3aa: CASRHNLENFGNTIYF
CDR3nt: TGTGCCAGCAGGCATAACTTGGAGAATTTTGGAAACACCATATATTTT
d_gene: .
v_gene: TRBV2
j_gene: TRBJ1-3
abundance: few

CDR3aa: CASSEISGRNTGELFF
CDR3nt: TGTGCCAGCAGTGAGATTAGCGGGAGGAACACCGGGGAGCTGTTTTTT
d_gene: TRBD2
v_gene: TRBV2
j_gene: TRBJ2-2
abundance: .

CDR3aa: CASSLRVLNQPQHF
CDR3nt: TGTGCCAGCAGTCTCAGGGTGCTCAATCAGCCCCAGCATTTT
d_gene: .
v_gene: TRBV28
j_gene: TRBJ1-5
abundance: once

CDR3aa: CASSQVQGAARYGYTF
CDR3nt: TGCGCCAGCAGCCAAGTTCAAGGGGCGGCAAGGTATGGCTACACCTTC
d_gene: .
v_gene: TRBV4-3
j_gene: TRBJ1-2
abundance: .

CDR3aa: CASSYSGGGGYTF
CDR3nt: TGTGCCAGCAGCTACTCAGGGGGCGGCGGCTACACCTTC
d_gene: TRBD1
v_gene: TRBV14
j_gene: TRBJ1-2
abundance: .

CDR3aa: CASSLAGQGISGYTF
CDR3nt: TGTGCCAGCAGCTTAGCAGGACAGGGGATTAGTGGCTACACCTTC
d_gene: TRBD1
v_gene: TRBV7-9
j_gene: TRBJ1-2
abundance: .

CDR3aa: CASSQERTVPGELFF
CDR3nt: TGCGCCAGCAGCCAAGAGCGGACAGTCCCCGGGGAGCTGTTTTTT
d_gene: .
v_gene: TRBV4-3
j_gene: TRBJ2-2
abundance: .

CDR3aa: CASSQDDGDYLTDTQYF
CDR3nt: TGTGCCAGCAGCCAAGACGATGGCGACTACCTCACAGATACGCAGTATTTT
d_gene: .
v_gene: TRBV4-2
j_gene: TRBJ2-3
abundance: .

CDR3aa: CASSARTANNSPLHF
CDR3nt: TGTGCCAGCAGTGCTAGGACAGCTAATAATTCACCCCTCCACTTT
d_gene: .
v_gene: TRBV6-1
j_gene: TRBJ1-6
abundance: few